The rows below give T cell receptor beta chains drawn from one sample of a study of CD8 T cells in ankylosing spondylitis. MiXCR, run by TCRdb on the 5' RACE reads, gives a single entry per CDR3 protein. Altogether 85,000 to 100,000 distinct CDR3 sequences are present, roughly 8.7% being singletons, with the ten largest covering 8.5% to 10%. What was sequenced was blood, either unsorted or a sorted T cell fraction (not recorded which). These receptors were taken from a male donor with ankylosing spondylitis or in good health (not recorded which). Each CDR3 is given with its conserved first and last residue. A D gene is named only where the DNA matches it firmly. A row's size may be missing; if present it is once, few, many or a size class.

13 | few | TRBJ1-5 | TRBV10-3 | TRBD1 | CAIRDRVNQPQHF | TGTGCCATCAGGGACAGGGTCAATCAGCCCCAGCATTTT
16 | many | TRBJ2-3 | TRBV7-2 | TRBD2 | CASSFSSGGAIDTQYF | TGTGCCAGCAGCTTCTCGAGCGGGGGGGCGATAGATACGCAGTATTTT
16 | many | TRBJ2-1 | TRBV12-3/TRBV12-4 | TRBD2 | CATLQTSGISYNEQFF | TGTGCCACCCTCCAGACTAGCGGGATTTCCTACAATGAGCAGTTCTTC
15 | many | TRBJ2-3 | TRBV4-2 | TRBD2 | CASSLASGSTDTQYF | TGTGCCAGCAGCCTGGCTAGCGGGAGCACAGATACGCAGTATTTT
16 | few | TRBJ2-1 | TRBV20-1 | TRBD1 | CSASTLTGESYNEQFF | TGCAGTGCTAGCACTCTCACAGGGGAATCCTACAATGAGCAGTTCTTC
14 | - | TRBJ2-3 | TRBV7-2 | - | CASTEGISTDTQYF | TGTGCCAGCACCGAGGGCATTAGCACAGATACGCAGTATTTT
14 | - | TRBJ1-5 | TRBV20-1 | - | CSASKQPGNQPQHF | TGCAGTGCTAGTAAACAGCCAGGCAATCAGCCCCAGCATTTT
16 | many | TRBJ2-2 | TRBV7-8 | - | CASSLALGTGTGELFF | TGTGCCAGCAGCTTAGCACTGGGAACAGGAACCGGGGAGCTGTTTTTT
11 | many | TRBJ2-5 | TRBV7-9 | - | CASSLAGASDF | TGTGCCAGCAGCTTAGCGGGGGCTAGTGACTTC
15 | many | TRBJ1-2 | TRBV5-1 | - | CASSLNPGGNYGYTF | TGCGCCAGCAGCTTGAATCCCGGGGGGAACTATGGCTACACCTTC
14 | few | TRBJ1-6 | TRBV20-1 | TRBD1 | CSARDRAYNSPLHF | TGCAGTGCTAGGGACAGGGCTTATAATTCACCCCTCCACTTT
16 | - | TRBJ1-5 | TRBV20-1 | - | CSARGSEGWDHQPQHF | TGCAGTGCTAGAGGGTCGGAGGGTTGGGATCATCAGCCCCAGCATTTT
14 | many | TRBJ1-3 | TRBV6-1 | TRBD1 | CASRTGGSGNTIYF | TGTGCCAGCAGAACAGGGGGCTCTGGAAACACCATATATTTT
15 | many | TRBJ2-1 | TRBV3-1 | - | CASSLSETRLNEQFF | TGTGCCAGCAGCCTCTCCGAGACTAGATTAAATGAGCAGTTCTTC
19 | many | TRBJ2-7 | TRBV11-2 | - | CASSLLNPRTYFSSYEQYF | TGTGCCAGCAGCTTACTAAACCCCCGGACATATTTTTCCTCCTACGAGCAGTACTTC
14 | many | TRBJ1-1 | TRBV18 | - | CASSPRVLNTEAFF | TGTGCCAGCTCACCACGGGTCTTGAACACTGAAGCTTTCTTT
16 | many | TRBJ2-1 | TRBV18 | TRBD2 | CASSLLTSGSYNEQFF | TGTGCCAGCTCCCTTCTAACTAGCGGCTCCTACAATGAGCAGTTCTTC
11 | many | TRBJ2-5 | TRBV29-1 | - | CSVLELETQYF | TGCAGCGTTTTGGAACTGGAGACCCAGTACTTC
12 | many | TRBJ2-3 | TRBV12-5 | - | CASGPPTDTQYF | TGTGCTAGTGGTCCCCCAACAGATACGCAGTATTTT
13 | many | TRBJ2-3 | TRBV21-1 | - | CAREGGVTDTQYF | TGTGCCAGGGAGGGAGGGGTCACAGATACGCAGTATTTT
13 | many | TRBJ2-3 | TRBV19 | TRBD1 | CASSIGTGDQQYF | TGTGCCAGTAGTATTGGGACAGGGGACCAGCAGTATTTT
12 | many | TRBJ2-1 | TRBV20-1 | - | CSALPVGVEQFF | TGCAGTGCTTTACCAGTCGGGGTTGAGCAGTTCTTC
13 | many | TRBJ2-7 | TRBV3-1 | TRBD1 | CASSGTGTYEQYF | TGTGCCAGCTCCGGGACAGGAACCTACGAGCAGTACTTC
12 | many | TRBJ2-1 | TRBV2 | - | CASSETPNEQFF | TGTGCCAGCAGCGAGACCCCAAATGAGCAGTTCTTC
16 | few | TRBJ2-6 | TRBV5-1 | TRBD2 | CASSLSGGSGANVLTF | TGCGCCAGCAGCTTGAGCGGGGGCTCTGGGGCCAACGTCCTGACTTTC
14 | many | TRBJ2-2 | TRBV2 | TRBD1 | CASRGTGLTGELFF | TGTGCCAGCAGGGGGACAGGACTGACCGGGGAGCTGTTTTTT
14 | many | TRBJ2-2 | TRBV9 | TRBD2 | CASSVWGGTGELFF | TGTGCCAGCAGCGTTTGGGGAGGGACCGGGGAGCTGTTTTTT
14 | many | TRBJ1-5 | TRBV7-2 | - | CASSGTGADQPQHF | TGTGCCAGCAGCGGGACGGGGGCAGATCAGCCCCAGCATTTT
13 | many | TRBJ1-4 | TRBV29-1 | TRBD1 | CSVLMDRDEKLFF | TGCAGCGTTCTTATGGACAGGGATGAAAAACTGTTTTTT
14 | many | TRBJ2-1 | TRBV29-1 | TRBD2 | CSVGSGRTYNEQFF | TGCAGCGTTGGGAGCGGGAGGACCTACAATGAGCAGTTCTTC
15 | few | TRBJ2-7 | TRBV29-1 | TRBD2 | CSVATSGSNQDEQYF | TGCAGCGTTGCCACTAGCGGGAGTAACCAAGACGAGCAGTACTTC
15 | many | TRBJ2-1 | TRBV9 | - | CASSVARVSYNEQFF | TGTGCCAGCAGCGTAGCCAGGGTATCCTACAATGAGCAGTTCTTC
16 | many | TRBJ2-5 | TRBV6-1 | - | CASSRTRGVGGETQYF | TGTGCCAGCAGTAGAACTAGGGGGGTGGGCGGGGAGACCCAGTACTTC
12 | few | TRBJ1-1 | TRBV19 | - | CASRGRPSEAFF | TGTGCCAGTCGGGGCCGCCCGTCTGAAGCTTTCTTT
15 | many | TRBJ1-2 | TRBV4-3 | TRBD1 | CASSHRTGTGHGYTF | TGCGCCAGCAGCCATCGTACCGGGACAGGGCATGGCTACACCTTC
17 | - | TRBJ2-1 | TRBV6-1 | TRBD2 | CASRPGLAGPRGNEQFF | TGTGCCAGCAGACCCGGACTAGCGGGCCCCCGGGGCAATGAGCAGTTCTTC
14 | many | TRBJ1-1 | TRBV7-3 | TRBD1 | CASSLGQANTEAFF | TGTGCCAGCAGCTTAGGACAGGCGAACACTGAAGCTTTCTTT
14 | many | TRBJ1-4 | TRBV4-1 | TRBD1 | CASSQPLGTGSVFF | TGCGCCAGCAGCCAACCTCTCGGGACAGGCTCAGTGTTTTTT
16 | few | TRBJ1-3 | TRBV20-1 | TRBD1 | CSAMGQFTYSGNTIYF | TGCAGTGCGATGGGACAGTTCACTTACTCTGGAAACACCATATATTTT
15 | many | TRBJ1-1 | TRBV7-2 | TRBD1 | CASSLGDRERTEAFF | TGTGCCAGCAGCTTGGGGGACAGAGAGCGTACTGAAGCTTTCTTT
13 | many | TRBJ1-3 | TRBV6-6 | - | CASSSKAGNTIYF | TGTGCCAGCAGTAGTAAGGCTGGAAACACCATATATTTT
12 | - | TRBJ1-5 | TRBV2 | - | CASRATSQPQHF | TGTGCCAGCAGGGCCACGAGTCAGCCCCAGCATTTT
13 | - | TRBJ1-1 | TRBV6-6 | - | CASSYRSDTEAFF | TGTGCCAGCAGTTATAGGTCTGACACTGAAGCTTTCTTT